This T cell receptor (beta chain) was documented in a study of cytomegalovirus exposure and HLA in healthy donors. To note about this clone: The antigen is not known.

Whole-study results and caveats: According to reports, the classifier identified cytomegalovirus status with high specificity and sensitivity. Presence/absence analyses took donor sequencing depth as roughly uniform.

Primers: 60 Vbeta forward and 13 Jbeta reverse. Original processing notes: Unique TCR beta chains numbered roughly 80 million in a later analysis, with around 12 million shared. Assay: immunoSEQ multiplex PCR; the TCRdb copy retains only in-frame clones and omits some. D and trimming were read from the DNA, whereas the V and J calls and clone size are those reported in that table. The data include 150,000 to 200,000 clones; the top ten clones carry 6.5%. The sample consisted of PBMCs. This clonotype was sampled from a man aged 30-40 years in good health and CMV-seronegative.

The CDR3 nucleotides are TGTGCCATCAGTGATCCAAACTGGGCAGGGCTCTACGAGCAGTACTTC. Residues: CAISDPNWAGLYEQYF. This chain uses TRBV10-3 with TRBJ2-7; possibly TRBD1 for D (5 bases). Germline CDR1 reads ENHRY; CDR2 reads SYGVKD. This CDR3 has 16 residues. V lost 3 bases, J lost 3 bases, and 18 bases lay in between.